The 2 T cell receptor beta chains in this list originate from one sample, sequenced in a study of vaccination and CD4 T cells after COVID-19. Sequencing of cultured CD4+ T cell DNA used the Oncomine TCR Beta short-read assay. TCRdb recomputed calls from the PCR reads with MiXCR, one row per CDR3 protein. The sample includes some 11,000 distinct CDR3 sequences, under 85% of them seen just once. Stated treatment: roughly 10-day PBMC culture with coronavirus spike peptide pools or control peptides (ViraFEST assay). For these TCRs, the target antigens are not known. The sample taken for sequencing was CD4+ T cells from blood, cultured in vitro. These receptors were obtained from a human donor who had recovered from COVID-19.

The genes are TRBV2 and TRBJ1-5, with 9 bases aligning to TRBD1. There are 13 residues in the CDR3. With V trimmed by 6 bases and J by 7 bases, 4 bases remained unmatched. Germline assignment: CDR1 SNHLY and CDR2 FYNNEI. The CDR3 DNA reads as TGTGCCAGCAGGGGGGACAGGGACCAGCCCCAGCATTTT. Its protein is CASRGDRDQPQHF.

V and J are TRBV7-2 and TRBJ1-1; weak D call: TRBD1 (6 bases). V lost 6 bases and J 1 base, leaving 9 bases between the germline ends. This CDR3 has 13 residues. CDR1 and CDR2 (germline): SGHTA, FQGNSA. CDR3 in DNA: TGTGCCAGCAGGGAGGGACAGAACACTGAAGCTTTCTTT. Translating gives CASREGQNTEAFF.